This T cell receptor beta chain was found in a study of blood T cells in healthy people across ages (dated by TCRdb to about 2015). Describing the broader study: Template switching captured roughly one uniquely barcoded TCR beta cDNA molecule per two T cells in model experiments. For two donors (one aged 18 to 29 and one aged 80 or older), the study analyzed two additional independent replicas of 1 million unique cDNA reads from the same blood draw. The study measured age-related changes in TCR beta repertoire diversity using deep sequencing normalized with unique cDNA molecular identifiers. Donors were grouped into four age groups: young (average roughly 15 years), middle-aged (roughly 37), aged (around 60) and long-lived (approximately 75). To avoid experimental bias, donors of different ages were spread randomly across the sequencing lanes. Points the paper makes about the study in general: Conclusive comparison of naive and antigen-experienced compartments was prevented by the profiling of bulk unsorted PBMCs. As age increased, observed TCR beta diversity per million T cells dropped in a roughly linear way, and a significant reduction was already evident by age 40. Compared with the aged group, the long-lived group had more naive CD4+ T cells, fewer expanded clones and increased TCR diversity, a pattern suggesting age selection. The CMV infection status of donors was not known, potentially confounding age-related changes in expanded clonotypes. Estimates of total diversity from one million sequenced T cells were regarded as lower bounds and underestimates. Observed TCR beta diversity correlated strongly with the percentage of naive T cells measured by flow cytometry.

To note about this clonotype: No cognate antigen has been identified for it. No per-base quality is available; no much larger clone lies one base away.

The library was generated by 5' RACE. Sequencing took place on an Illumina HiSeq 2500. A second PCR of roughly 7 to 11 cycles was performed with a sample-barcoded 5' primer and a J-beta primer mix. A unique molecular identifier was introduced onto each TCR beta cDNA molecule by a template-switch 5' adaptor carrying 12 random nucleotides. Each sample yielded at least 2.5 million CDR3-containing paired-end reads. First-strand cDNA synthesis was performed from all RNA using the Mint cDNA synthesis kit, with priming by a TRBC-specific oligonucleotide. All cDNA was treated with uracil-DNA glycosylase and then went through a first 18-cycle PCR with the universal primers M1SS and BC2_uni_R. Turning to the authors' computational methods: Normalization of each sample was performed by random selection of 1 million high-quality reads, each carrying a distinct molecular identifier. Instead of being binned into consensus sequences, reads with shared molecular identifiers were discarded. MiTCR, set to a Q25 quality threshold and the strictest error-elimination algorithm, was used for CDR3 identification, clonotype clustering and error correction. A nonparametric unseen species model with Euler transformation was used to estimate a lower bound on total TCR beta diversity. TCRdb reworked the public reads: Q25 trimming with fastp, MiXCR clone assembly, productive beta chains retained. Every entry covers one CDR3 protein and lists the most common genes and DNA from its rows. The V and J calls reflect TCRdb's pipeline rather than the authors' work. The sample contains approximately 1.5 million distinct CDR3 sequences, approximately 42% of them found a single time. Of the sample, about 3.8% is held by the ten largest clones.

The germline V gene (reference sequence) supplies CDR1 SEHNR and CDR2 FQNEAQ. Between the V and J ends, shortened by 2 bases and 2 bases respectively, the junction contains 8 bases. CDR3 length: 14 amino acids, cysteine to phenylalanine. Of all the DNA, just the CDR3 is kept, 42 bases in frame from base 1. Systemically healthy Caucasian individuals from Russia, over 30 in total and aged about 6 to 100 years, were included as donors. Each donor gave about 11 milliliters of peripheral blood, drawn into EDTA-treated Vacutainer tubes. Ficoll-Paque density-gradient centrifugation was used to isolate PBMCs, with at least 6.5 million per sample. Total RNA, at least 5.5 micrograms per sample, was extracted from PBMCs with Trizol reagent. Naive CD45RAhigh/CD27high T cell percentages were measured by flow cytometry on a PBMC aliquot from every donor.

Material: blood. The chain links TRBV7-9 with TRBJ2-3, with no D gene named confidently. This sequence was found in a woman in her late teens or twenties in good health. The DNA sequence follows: TGTGCCAGCAGCTTATGGGGTTACACAGATACGCAGTATTTT. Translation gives CASSLWGYTDTQYF.